The rows below give T cell receptor beta chains drawn from one sample of a study of cytomegalovirus exposure and HLA in healthy donors. TCRdb keeps only in-frame clones here, not all; method: immunoSEQ multiplex PCR. Found here are about 60,000 clones, roughly 90% of them singletons; the top ten hold approximately 1.1%. Material: PBMCs. These receptors all stem from a man younger than 35 in good health and CMV-seronegative. Each CDR3 is given with its conserved first and last residue. Fields, in order: D gene, clone size, J gene, V gene, CDR3 length, CDR3 protein, CDR3 DNA. A D gene is named only where the DNA matches it firmly. For some rows the clone size is stated as once, few or many, or as a class when expanded; others skip it.

. | . | TRBJ2-5 | TRBV7-9 | 11 | CASSSEETQYF | TGTGCCAGCAGCTCAGAAGAGACCCAGTACTTC
TRBD2 | once | TRBJ2-7 | TRBV4-1 | 16 | CASSQGRTSGRYEQYF | TGCGCCAGCAGCCAAGGTCGGACTAGCGGGAGATACGAGCAGTACTTC
. | . | TRBJ2-5 | TRBV9 | 17 | CASSVSSTSLSQETQYF | TGTGCCAGCAGCGTATCGAGTACTAGCTTAAGCCAAGAGACCCAGTACTTC
TRBD2 | . | TRBJ2-1 | TRBV28 | 14 | CASSLGGSSNEQFF | TGTGCCAGCAGTTTAGGCGGGAGCTCAAATGAGCAGTTCTTC
TRBD2 | . | TRBJ2-1 | TRBV9 | 16 | CASSDPRDYPYNEQFF | TGTGCCAGCAGCGACCCCCGGGACTATCCCTACAATGAGCAGTTCTTC
TRBD2 | . | TRBJ2-5 | TRBV6-6 | 14 | CASIGGGRIETQYF | TGTGCCAGCATCGGGGGGGGGCGGATTGAGACCCAGTACTTC
. | . | TRBJ1-5 | TRBV11-3 | 13 | CASSRGARGPQHF | TGTGCCAGCTCCCGCGGGGCGAGGGGGCCCCAGCATTTT
. | . | TRBJ1-2 | TRBV7-9 | 14 | CASSSDRLLGGYTF | TGTGCCAGCAGCTCGGACAGACTCCTGGGAGGCTACACCTTC
. | . | TRBJ2-4 | TRBV5-1 | 14 | CASSLGEKGDIQYF | TGCGCCAGCAGCCTCGGAGAGAAAGGGGACATTCAGTACTTC
TRBD2 | . | TRBJ2-1 | TRBV4-1 | 16 | CASSQVWVAGAHEQFF | TGCGCCAGCAGCCAAGTCTGGGTAGCGGGAGCCCATGAGCAGTTCTTC
. | once | TRBJ2-7 | TRBV2 | 14 | CASSEVASMSEQYF | TGTGCCAGCAGTGAAGTGGCTAGCATGAGCGAGCAGTACTTC
. | . | TRBJ2-3 | TRBV7-3 | 13 | CASSLTYSDTQYF | TGTGCCAGCAGCTTAACTTACTCAGATACGCAGTATTTT
. | . | TRBJ2-1 | TRBV6-4 | 14 | CASSDTLGHPEQFF | TGTGCCAGCAGTGACACCTTGGGACATCCTGAGCAGTTCTTC
. | once | TRBJ2-3 | TRBV27 | 14 | CASSLNPQTDTQYF | TGTGCCAGCAGTTTAAACCCCCAGACTGATACGCAGTATTTT
TRBD1 | . | TRBJ1-1 | TRBV13 | 17 | CASSRDRAILLNTEAFF | TGTGCCAGCAGCCGGGACAGGGCCATACTCCTGAACACTGAAGCTTTCTTT